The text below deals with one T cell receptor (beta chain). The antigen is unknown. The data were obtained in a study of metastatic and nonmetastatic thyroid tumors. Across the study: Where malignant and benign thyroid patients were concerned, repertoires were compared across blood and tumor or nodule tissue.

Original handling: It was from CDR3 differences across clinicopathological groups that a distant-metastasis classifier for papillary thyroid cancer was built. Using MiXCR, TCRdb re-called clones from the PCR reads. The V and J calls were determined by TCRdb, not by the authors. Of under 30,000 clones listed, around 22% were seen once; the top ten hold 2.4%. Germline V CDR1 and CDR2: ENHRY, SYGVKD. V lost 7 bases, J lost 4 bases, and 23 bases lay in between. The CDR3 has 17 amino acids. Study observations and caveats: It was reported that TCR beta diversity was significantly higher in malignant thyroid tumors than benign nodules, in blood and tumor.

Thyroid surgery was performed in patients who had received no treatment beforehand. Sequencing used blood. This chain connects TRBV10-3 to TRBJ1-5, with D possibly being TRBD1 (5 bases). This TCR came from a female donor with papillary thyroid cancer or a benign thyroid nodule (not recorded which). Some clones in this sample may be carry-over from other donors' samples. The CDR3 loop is CAINYGPGGWRNQPQHF. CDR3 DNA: TGTGCCATCAATTACGGTCCCGGGGGTTGGCGTAATCAGCCCCAGCATTTT.